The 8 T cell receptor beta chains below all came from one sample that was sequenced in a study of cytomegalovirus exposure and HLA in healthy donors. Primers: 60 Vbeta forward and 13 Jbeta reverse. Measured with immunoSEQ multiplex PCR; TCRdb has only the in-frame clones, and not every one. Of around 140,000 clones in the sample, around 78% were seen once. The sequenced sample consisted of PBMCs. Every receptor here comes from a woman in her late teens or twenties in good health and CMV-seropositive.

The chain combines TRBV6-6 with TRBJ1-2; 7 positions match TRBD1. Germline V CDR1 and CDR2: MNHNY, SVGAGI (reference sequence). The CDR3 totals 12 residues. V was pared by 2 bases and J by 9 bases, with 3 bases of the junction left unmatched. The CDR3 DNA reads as TGTGCCAGCAGTTACGACAGGGTCAGCTACACCTTC. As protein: CASSYDRVSYTF.

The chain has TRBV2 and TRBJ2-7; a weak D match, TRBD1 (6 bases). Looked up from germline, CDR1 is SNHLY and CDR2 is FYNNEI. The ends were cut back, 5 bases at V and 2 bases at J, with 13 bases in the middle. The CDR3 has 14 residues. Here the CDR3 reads CASSWTDDAYEQYF. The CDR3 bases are TGTGCCAGCAGTTGGACAGACGACGCCTACGAGCAGTACTTC.

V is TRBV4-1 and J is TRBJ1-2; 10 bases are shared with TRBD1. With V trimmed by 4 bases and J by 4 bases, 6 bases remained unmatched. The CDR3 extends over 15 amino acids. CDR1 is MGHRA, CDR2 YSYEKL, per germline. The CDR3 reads CASSPGDRGLYGYTF. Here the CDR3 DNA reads TGCGCCAGCAGCCCTGGGGACAGGGGACTCTATGGCTACACCTTC.

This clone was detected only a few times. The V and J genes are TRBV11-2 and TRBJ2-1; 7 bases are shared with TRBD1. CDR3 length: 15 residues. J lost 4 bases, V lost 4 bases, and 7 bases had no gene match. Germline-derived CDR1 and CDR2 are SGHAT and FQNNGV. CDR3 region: CASSSPPGQYNEQFF. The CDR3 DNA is TGTGCCAGCAGCTCGCCCCCGGGACAGTACAATGAGCAGTTCTTC.

This chain's CDR3 is CASSPTFYEQYF. CDR3 DNA: TGTGCCAGCTCACCAACTTTCTACGAGCAGTACTTC. The chain couples TRBV18 to TRBJ2-7; D gene unclear. Germline CDR1 and CDR2: KGHSH and LQKENI. The CDR3 length is 12 residues. Trimming took 2 bases from V and 3 from J, leaving 5 bases between them.

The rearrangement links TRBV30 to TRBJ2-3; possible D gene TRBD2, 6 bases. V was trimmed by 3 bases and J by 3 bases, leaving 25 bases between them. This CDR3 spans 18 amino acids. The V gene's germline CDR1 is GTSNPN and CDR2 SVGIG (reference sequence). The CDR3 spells CAWRDQEGRGLGTDTQYF. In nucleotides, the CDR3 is TGTGCCTGGAGAGACCAAGAAGGGCGGGGCCTCGGAACAGATACGCAGTATTTT.

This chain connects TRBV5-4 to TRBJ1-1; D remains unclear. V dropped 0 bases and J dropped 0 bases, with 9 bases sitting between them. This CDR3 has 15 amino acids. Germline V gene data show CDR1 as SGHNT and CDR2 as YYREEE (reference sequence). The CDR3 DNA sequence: TGTGCCAGCAGCTTGGACACCTTGATGAACACTGAAGCTTTCTTT. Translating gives CASSLDTLMNTEAFF.

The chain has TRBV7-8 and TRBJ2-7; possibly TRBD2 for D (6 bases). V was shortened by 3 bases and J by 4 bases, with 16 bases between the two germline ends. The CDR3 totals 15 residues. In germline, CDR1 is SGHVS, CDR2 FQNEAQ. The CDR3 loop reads CASSFQEGIGYEQYF. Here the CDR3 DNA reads TGTGCCAGCAGCTTCCAGGAGGGGATCGGTTACGAGCAGTACTTC.